This T cell receptor beta chain is drawn from a study of OX40 agonist ivuxolimab in advanced cancers. Findings of the study overall: Not determined was the antigen specificity of the expanded peripheral T cells.

Concerning this clone itself: Its antigen is still unknown.

Sequenced by immunoSEQ multiplex PCR; TCRdb stores in-frame clones only, minus some. The data show about 86,000 clones, with approximately 88% seen just once and roughly 1.4% held by the top ten. CDR1 is SGHAT, CDR2 FQNNGV, per germline. This CDR3 comprises 16 residues. Trimming removed 4 bases from V and 0 bases from J, with 14 bases in between. This chain joins TRBV11-2 and TRBJ2-3; D may be TRBD1 (5 bases). The source material was CD4+ or CD8+ T cells sorted from blood, sampled in a trial of the OX40 agonist ivuxolimab. The source of this sequence is an adult with an advanced solid tumor such as melanoma, head and neck, liver or kidney cancer. The CDR3 coding sequence is TGTGCCAGCAGCTCCGCGTACGGACATAGCACAGATACGCAGTATTTT. It yields the protein CASSSAYGHSTDTQYF.